Described below is a single T cell receptor beta chain sequence and its context. Its binding antigen is unknown. Per-nucleotide qualities are absent, and no much larger clonotype sits a single base away. The CDR3 regions of human TCRbeta chains were analyzed by immunosequencing. In the original analysis: TCRs in the repertoires were matched against a reference library of SARS-CoV-2-specific TCRs that had been generated with the MIRA antigen-specificity platform. Breadth meant the fraction of unique TCRs that were SARS-CoV-2-associated, whereas depth meant the fraction of total T cells that were SARS-CoV-2-associated. Using the MIRA data, each spike-specific TCR was assigned both to the spike region to which the TCR was reactive and to a CD4 or CD8 class. Log10-transformed breadth and depth values were compared by one-way ANOVA with Sidak's multiple comparisons tests. TCRdb retrieved this table from immuneACCESS and kept in-frame rearrangements only. Not all clones are present; in checked studies, unresolved V genes account for under half, and no reason is known for the remainder. From that table come the V and J calls and clone size; the DNA was used to work out D and trimming. The sample has fewer than 120,000 clones on record, 81% of them singletons. Jointly, the top ten make up around 4.6% of the sample.

Looking up the germline V gene (reference sequence) yields CDR1 GTSNPN and CDR2 SVGIG. The junction shows trimming of 5 bases on V and 5 bases on J, and the gene matches do not reach 6 bases of it. Taken from cysteine to phenylalanine, the CDR3 has 13 residues. Left in the record is the CDR3 DNA by itself, 39 bases read in frame from the first base. These data are taken from a study of T cell responses to AZD1222 COVID-19 vaccine (dated by TCRdb to 2020 to 2022). The study in broad terms: Because spike-specific TCR depth and breadth did not differ between the two schedules, AZD1222 recipients who got a second dose at roughly 4 weeks were pooled with those who got a second dose at roughly 12 weeks. TCR sequencing was performed for about 240 trial participants, of whom 200 to 210 were given two doses of AZD1222 and some 26 were given two doses of MenACWY control vaccine. Trial participants were enrolled by age into 18-55, 56-69 and 70-plus year subgroups, with around 150, 28 and 57 TCR-sequenced participants respectively. What the authors observed across the whole study: Because no day 14 peak-response samples were available, the repertoires could be characterized only after the peak T cell response. Participants were mostly white British and included more females than males, and it was suggested by the authors that clonal diversity may have been underestimated. After two AZD1222 doses, both the breadth and the depth of spike-specific TCRs were significantly higher than at day 0 and than in MenACWY recipients. Conclusions about previously exposed vaccinees are limited because only five to seven AZD1222 recipients were SARS-CoV-2 seropositive at baseline. Epitopes outside the regions mutated in the B.1.351 and B.1.1.7 variants were reportedly recognized by nearly half of the unique spike-specific TCRs. The 56-69-year group was small, and its depth increase did not reach significance, likely because of low power. CD4 TCRs associated with the vaccine covered the entire spike protein, and the dominant responses were in regions 160-218 and 743-854.

The sample's time point, from its label and the paper: baseline before first vaccination. Vaccinee samples came from UK trials COV001 and COV002, including a single-blind randomized controlled phase 2/3 trial of AZD1222 (ChAdOx1 nCoV-19) in healthy adults. For TCRbeta chain sequencing, PBMC samples from trial participants were taken at day 0 and at day 28 after the second dose. The specimen was peripheral blood, collected on day 0 of AZD1222 vaccination. This sequence originates from an adult in good health. The V and J genes are TRBV30 and TRBJ1-5; TRBD1 agrees with 7 junctional bases. The CDR3 protein sequence reads: CAWSRDSYQPQHF. DNA sequence: TGTGCCTGGTCGCGGGACAGCTATCAGCCCCAGCATTTT.